What follows describes a single T cell receptor beta chain. The antigen it binds to is not known. Base qualities were left out, and no much larger clone turns up one base away. TCRbeta CDR3 regions were amplified from genomic DNA using the immunoSEQ Assay, a bias-controlled multiplex PCR. Per the source publication's procedure: The number of nucleated cells in each sample was estimated from the amplification of reference gene primers within the assay. To quantify the absolute abundance of each unique TCRbeta CDR3 rearrangement, sequence reads were collapsed and filtered. Productive Simpson clonality was computed per sample as the square root of Simpson's diversity index over productive rearrangements. Not all clones reach the TCRdb copy of this immuneACCESS table, which keeps in-frame sequences only. Checked studies attribute under half of the gap to unresolved V genes and leave the rest unexplained. Clonal size and the V and J genes are those of that table, whereas D and trimming came from the DNA. Here the sample has under 75,000 clones; more than 70% occur a single time. The top ten clones comprise roughly 6.3% of the sample.

The collaborating institutions used their own protocols to collect whole blood in K2EDTA tubes. Collaborator samples were shipped for TCRbeta analysis as frozen whole blood, isolated PBMCs, or DNA extracted from either sample type. This sample stems from a study of blood T cell repertoires in COVID-19 (dated by TCRdb to about 2020). Looking at the study overall: Collaborator samples came from the United States, Italy and Spain and covered acute and convalescent phases of COVID-19. A freely available public database, intended as a resource for researchers studying the immune response to SARS-CoV-2, is where the repertoires were released. A de-identified subject ID, COVID-19 status, age in years and sex were almost always included in the sample metadata. The prospective study material was composed of cDNA or gDNA derived from T cells, B-cell-depleted T cells, or PBMCs. HLA class I and class II types, where available, came from metadata supplied by the sample provider rather than from assay-based typing. The dataset comprised deeply sampled blood TCRbeta repertoires from subjects exposed to, actively infected with, or recovered from COVID-19. The samples were drawn from two sources: the first 160 participants of the ongoing ImmuneRACE study, and 1,000 to 1,500 subjects contributed by 6 global collaborators. The paper's findings and limits, for the study overall: Clinical and demographic metadata were provided uncurated, with the amount varying by source and participant.

The CDR3 has 15 amino acids, counting the end cysteine and phenylalanine. Of all the DNA, just the CDR3 is kept, 45 bases in frame from base 1. Based on the germline V gene, the CDR1 and CDR2 sequences are SGDLS and YYNGEE. The germline ends are 8 bases apart after V is trimmed by 2 bases and J by 0 bases. The rearrangement combines TRBV9 with TRBJ2-2, with no confidently assigned D gene. The specimen was peripheral blood. This TCR came from a woman aged 55-69 years with acute or convalescent COVID-19. In nucleotides, the sequence is TGTGCCAGCAGCGTGGGCAGCACGAACACCGGGGAGCTGTTTTTT. Protein translation: CASSVGSTNTGELFF.